The TCR beta chain under discussion was sequenced for a study of long-term antiretroviral therapy in people with HIV. Broader study findings: Spans of CDR3 length were tighter for HIV repertoires than for controls. Within the repertoire, clones expanded before ART were dominant at all time points.

Comments on this clone: The antigen is not known.

Investigators performed immunoSEQ version v3.0 at survey level. Sequencing was performed with immunoSEQ multiplex PCR; in TCRdb, only in-frame clones are kept and a portion is missing. The sample yields under 40,000 clones, around 84% seen once. CDR3 length: 15 residues. V was clipped by 4 bases and J by 0 bases; unmatched bases: 3. From germline, CDR1 is WSHSY and CDR2 SAAADI. The sample in question was unsorted PBMCs, obtained just over 2.7 years before starting antiretroviral therapy. This chain links TRBV10-2 with TRBJ1-2; TRBD1 aligns across 9 bases. The source of this sequence is a woman in her twenties or thirties with HIV. The CDR3 region is CASSGDRAANYGYTF. CDR3 DNA sequence: TGCGCCAGCAGTGGGGACAGGGCAGCTAACTATGGCTACACCTTC.